A single sample is the source of the 13 T cell receptor beta chains below, sequenced in a study of cytomegalovirus exposure and HLA in healthy donors. Use of 60 Vbeta and 13 Jbeta primers characterized the PCR. The data were produced by immunoSEQ multiplex PCR, yet TCRdb's version contains in-frame clones alone and is incomplete. Of 85,000 to 130,000 clones in the sample, roughly 82% are singletons; the top ten hold about 6.1%. Sequenced: PBMCs. These receptors all stem from a woman aged 50 to 65 in good health and CMV-seropositive.

The rearrangement links TRBV5-1 to TRBJ1-2, with D tentatively TRBD1 (6 bases). Trimming stripped 3 bases from V and 3 bases from J, with 12 bases between. The CDR3 loop spans 14 amino acids. In germline, CDR1 is SGHRS, CDR2 YFSETQ. In DNA, the CDR3 is TGCGCCAGCAGCTCATCAGGGGCGGACTATGGCTACACCTTC. Its translation is CASSSSGADYGYTF.

By proportion, this clone is medium-sized. This chain connects TRBV19 to TRBJ2-1; 9 bases agree with TRBD2. Germline loops: CDR1 LNHDA, CDR2 SQIVND (reference sequence). There are 17 residues in the CDR3. J lost 2 bases, V lost 0 bases, and 5 bases had no gene match. CDR3: CASSIDLASGAYNEQFF. The CDR3 DNA is TGTGCCAGTAGTATAGATCTGGCTAGCGGGGCCTACAATGAGCAGTTCTTC. Complete variable domain (other parts from reference TRBV19 and TRBJ2-1): DGGITQSPKYLFRKEGQNVTLSCEQNLNHDAMYWYRQDPGQGLRLIYYSQIVNDFQKGDIAEGYSVSREKKESFPLTVTSAQKNPTAFYLCASSIDLASGAYNEQFFGPGTRLTVL.

The CDR3, as DNA: TGTGCCAGCAGTTACCTCAGGGGGCCGGTGAGTGAAGCTTTCTTT. Translation gives CASSYLRGPVSEAFF. The chain has TRBV6-5 and TRBJ1-1; 8 bases fit TRBD1. Per germline, CDR1 MNHEY and CDR2 SVGAGI. CDR3 length equals 15 residues. J lost 7 bases, V lost 2 bases, and 9 bases had no gene match.

The CDR3 nucleotides are TGTGCCAGTAGTATAGATAAGAGAGGGCCGGGGGGCTCCTACGAGCAGTACTTC. Encoded protein: CASSIDKRGPGGSYEQYF. The chain is built from TRBV19 and TRBJ2-7, with 7 bases aligning to TRBD2. Germline loops: CDR1 LNHDA, CDR2 SQIVND (reference sequence). The CDR3 has 18 residues. With 0 bases clipped from V and 0 bases from J, the junction kept 11 bases outside the gene matches. Combining the CDR3 with reference TRBV19 and TRBJ2-7 gives the whole variable domain DGGITQSPKYLFRKEGQNVTLSCEQNLNHDAMYWYRQDPGQGLRLIYYSQIVNDFQKGDIAEGYSVSREKKESFPLTVTSAQKNPTAFYLCASSIDKRGPGGSYEQYFGPGTRLTVT.

The chain has TRBV29-1 and TRBJ2-5; weak D call: TRBD1 (5 bases). Trimming took 5 bases from V and 2 from J, leaving 6 bases between them. There are 11 residues in the CDR3. The V gene's germline CDR1 is SQVTM and CDR2 ANQGSEA. The CDR3 loop is CSVKGQETQYF. The CDR3 nucleotides read TGCAGCGTTAAGGGGCAAGAGACCCAGTACTTC. The full variable domain, its missing parts supplied by reference TRBV29-1 and TRBJ2-5, is SAVISQKPSRDICQRGTSLTIQCQVDSQVTMMFWYRQQPGQSLTLIATANQGSEATYESGFVIDKFPISRPNLTFSTLTVSNMSPEDSSIYLCSVKGQETQYFGPGTRLLVL.

This clone was seen many times. The J gene is TRBJ2-1, the V gene TRBV6-5, with D tentatively TRBD1 (5 bases). Trimming removed 2 bases from V and 4 bases from J, with 15 bases in between. Germline values: CDR1 MNHEY, CDR2 SVGAGI. CDR3 length equals 16 residues. In DNA, the CDR3 is TGTGCCAGCAGTTACGCTGGTGGGGCCACATACAATGAGCAGTTCTTC. Translating it yields CASSYAGGATYNEQFF.

This clone was picked up a small number of times. The germline gene is not matched at one end of the junction; a read error may be the cause. The chain is built from TRBV7-9 and TRBJ1-2; 9 bases are shared with TRBD1. This CDR3 region has 17 residues. CDR1 and CDR2 (germline): SEHNR, FQNEAQ (reference sequence). This CDR3 is CASSQARTGAALYGYTF. The CDR3 nucleotides are TGCGCCAGCAGCCAAGCCAGGACAGGGGCCGCCCTCTATGGCTACACCTTC.

The chain is built from TRBV7-2 and TRBJ1-2; a possible D gene is TRBD1 (5 bases). The germline gives CDR1 SGHTA, CDR2 FQGNSA. This CDR3 region has 14 residues. The ends were cut back, 4 bases at V and 8 bases at J, with 17 bases in the middle. The DNA for the CDR3 is TGTGCCAGCAGCTACCCCGGGGGGGAGGGAGGCTACACCTTC. Its translation is CASSYPGGEGGYTF.

Note on this clone: The junction and the germline gene differ at one end; a read error may be behind it. The genes are TRBV7-9 and TRBJ1-6, with TRBD1 as a possible D gene (6 bases). The CDR3 is 16 residues long. Looked up from germline, CDR1 is SEHNR and CDR2 is FQNEAQ (reference sequence). CDR3 amino acids: CSSSLQGTLYNSPLHF. DNA of the CDR3: TGTTCCAGCAGCTTACAGGGTACTCTCTATAATTCACCCCTCCACTTT.

The gene calls are TRBV6-6 and TRBJ1-5; D is unclear. CDR1 and CDR2 from the germline V gene are MNHNY and SVGAGI (reference sequence). V gave up 4 bases and J gave up 4 bases, with 14 bases separating them. The CDR3 sequence is 15 residues long. The CDR3 spells CASSFRGSNNQPQHF. In DNA form, the CDR3 reads TGTGCCAGCAGTTTCCGAGGCAGCAATAATCAGCCCCAGCATTTT.

This clone has more than one count but fewer than ten. The chain joins TRBV7-2 to TRBJ1-2, with TRBD1 identical over 8 bases. Trimming took 5 bases from V and 3 from J; bases not matched to a gene: 5. Germline V lookup: CDR1 SGHTA, CDR2 FQGNSA. There are 14 residues in the CDR3. CDR3 loop: CASSADRDDYGYTF. The CDR3 coding sequence is TGTGCCAGCAGCGCGGACAGGGATGACTATGGCTACACCTTC.

The chain couples TRBV10-3 to TRBJ1-1; D is possibly TRBD1 (5 bases). This CDR3 has 14 amino acids. Germline CDR1 ENHRY, CDR2 SYGVKD. Trimming pared 3 bases from V and 0 bases from J, leaving 8 bases between. The CDR3 sequence: CAISERQMNTEAFF. DNA of the CDR3: TGTGCCATCAGTGAAAGACAGATGAACACTGAAGCTTTCTTT.

The chain uses TRBV19 and TRBJ2-3; tentative D call: TRBD1 (5 bases). Germline V gives CDR1 LNHDA, CDR2 SQIVND (reference sequence). V lost 2 bases and J lost 6, with 15 bases in between. CDR3 length: 15 amino acids. The CDR3 sequence: CASSITRQPGDTQYF. DNA of the CDR3: TGTGCCAGTAGTATAACCCGACAGCCAGGGGATACGCAGTATTTT.